This TCR beta chain stems from a study of cytomegalovirus exposure and HLA in healthy donors. The germline gives CDR1 MNHEY, CDR2 SMNVEV (reference sequence). With 5 bases clipped from V and 3 bases from J, the junction kept 6 bases outside the gene matches. The CDR3 contains 16 residues. The study ran its PCR with 60 Vbeta and 13 Jbeta primers. Only in-frame clones appear in the TCRdb table, and some are missing; sequencing was by immunoSEQ multiplex PCR. The sample yields roughly 180,000 clones, 84% seen once. The chain links TRBV27 to TRBJ2-1, with 11 positions matching TRBD2. Sequenced sample: PBMCs. This clonotype was obtained from a man aged 30 to 45 in good health and CMV-seronegative. The CDR3 DNA is TGTGCCAGCAGTCCAGGGACTAGCGGAGACTACAATGAGCAGTTCTTC. This encodes CASSPGTSGDYNEQFF.